These 32 T cell receptor beta chains share one sample of origin, sequenced in a study of cytomegalovirus exposure and HLA in healthy donors. Use of 60 Vbeta and 13 Jbeta primers characterized the PCR. Sequencing was performed with immunoSEQ multiplex PCR; in TCRdb, only in-frame clones are kept and a portion is missing. The table for this sample gives around 100,000 clones. Sequenced: PBMCs. The receptor set was obtained from a man in his forties or fifties in good health and CMV-seronegative.

The chain uses TRBV19 and TRBJ1-5, with D hard to call. Per germline, CDR1 LNHDA and CDR2 SQIVND (reference sequence). Between the trimmed V and J ends, which lost 1 base and 16 bases, there was a span of 11 bases. This CDR3 comprises 11 residues. The CDR3 coding sequence is TGTGCCAGTAGTATAGGTACGCGTTGCCATTTT. Amino acid sequence: CASSIGTRCHF.

The V and J genes are TRBV18 and TRBJ1-5; D is uncertain. The CDR3 loop spans 14 amino acids. Germline-derived CDR1 and CDR2 are KGHSH and LQKENI. V lost 3 bases and J lost 6, with 12 bases in between. The CDR3 DNA follows: TGTGCCAGCTCACCGGGAGGGTACGGTCAGCCCCAGCATTTT. Protein: CASSPGGYGQPQHF.

V gene TRBV5-1 combines with J gene TRBJ2-1; perhaps TRBD2 as D (5 bases). Germline-derived CDR1 and CDR2 are SGHRS and YFSETQ. V was trimmed by 4 bases and J by 10 bases, leaving 12 bases between them. This CDR3 is built from 12 residues. CDR3: CASSLPSGEQFF. The DNA for the CDR3 is TGCGCCAGCAGCCTCCCCTCGGGAGAGCAGTTCTTC.

The rearrangement joins TRBV7-9 to TRBJ1-5; 8 positions agree with TRBD1. Per germline, CDR1 SEHNR and CDR2 FQNEAQ (reference sequence). The CDR3 runs 16 residues. V lost 5 bases and J lost 4; bases outside the gene matches: 10. CDR3 nucleotides: TGTGCCAGCAGCAGACAGGGGACAGGTCGAAATCAGCCCCAGCATTTT. This sequence encodes CASSRQGTGRNQPQHF.

The chain uses TRBV20-1 and TRBJ2-5, with unresolved D. Looked up from germline, CDR1 is DFQATT and CDR2 is SNEGSKA (reference sequence). This CDR3 comprises 11 residues. V was pared by 5 bases and J by 2 bases, with 6 bases between. For the CDR3, the DNA is TGCAGTGCTCTCACACAAGAGACCCAGTACTTC. Translated: CSALTQETQYF.

The genes are TRBV9 and TRBJ1-2, with TRBD1 matching 7 bases. This CDR3 contains 15 residues. The V segment lost 4 bases and the J segment 2 bases; nucleotides outside the gene matches: 8. Per germline, CDR1 SGDLS and CDR2 YYNGEE. The CDR3 reads CASSPGTVGNYGYTF. As DNA, the CDR3 is TGTGCCAGCAGCCCAGGGACAGTGGGGAACTATGGCTACACCTTC.

The chain uses TRBV5-4 and TRBJ2-5; 7 positions agree with TRBD1. Unmatched junction bases numbered 7, after V lost 5 bases and J lost 3 bases. The germline V gene has CDR1 SGHNT and CDR2 YYREEE (reference sequence). CDR3 length equals 14 residues. Here the CDR3 DNA reads TGTGCCAGCAGTCAGGGGGATCGAAAAGAGACCCAGTACTTC. It codes for CASSQGDRKETQYF. Drawing the rest from reference TRBV5-4 and TRBJ2-5, the complete variable domain is ETGVTQSPTHLIKTRGQQVTLRCSSQSGHNTVSWYQQALGQGPQFIFQYYREEENGRGNFPPRFSGLQFPNYSSELNVNALELDDSALYLCASSQGDRKETQYFGPGTRLLVL.

This sequence joins TRBV15 and TRBJ1-2; D may be TRBD1 (5 bases). Germline V gene data show CDR1 as LNHNV and CDR2 as YYDKDF (reference sequence). V lost 1 base and J lost 7, with 16 bases in between. The CDR3 consists of 15 residues. DNA of the CDR3: TGTGCCACCAGCAGAGTCCGAACAGGCGGTCCTGGCTACACCTTC. Protein sequence: CATSRVRTGGPGYTF.

The CDR3 nucleotides are TGCGCCAGCAGCCAAGGACAGTCCACGACCTACGAGCAGTACTTC. Its protein product is CASSQGQSTTYEQYF. The J gene is TRBJ2-7, the V gene TRBV5-1; possible D gene TRBD1, 6 bases. The V end was cut by 4 bases, the J end by 2 bases, with 16 bases between. In germline, CDR1 is SGHRS, CDR2 YFSETQ. This CDR3 has 15 amino acids.

The CDR3 is CASSLSGLTYEQYF. The CDR3, as DNA: TGCGCCAGCAGCTTGTCGGGACTGACCTACGAGCAGTACTTC. V is TRBV5-1 and J is TRBJ2-7; a weak D match, TRBD2 (6 bases). The germline V and J ends were trimmed by 1 base and 2 bases, with 10 bases remaining between them. The CDR3 consists of 14 residues. Germline loops: CDR1 SGHRS, CDR2 YFSETQ.

Worth noting for this clone: The same CDR3 is also encoded by other DNA sequences in this sample. The chain employs TRBV7-2 and TRBJ1-2, with a possible D match to TRBD1 (5 bases). The length of the CDR3 is 13 residues. Trimming left V 5 bases short and J 2 bases short, with 9 bases between. Germline assignment: CDR1 SGHTA and CDR2 FQGNSA. CDR3 nucleotide sequence: TGTGCCAGCAGCGCAGACAGAAACTATGGCTACACCTTC. Its translation: CASSADRNYGYTF.

CDR3 coding DNA: TGTGCCAGCACGGGACTCCCCCAAGAGACCCAGTACTTC. Translation: CASTGLPQETQYF. V gene TRBV2 combines with J gene TRBJ2-5; D perhaps matches TRBD2 (6 bases). This CDR3 spans 13 amino acids. Germline-derived CDR1 and CDR2 are SNHLY and FYNNEI. Trimming stripped 7 bases from V and 1 base from J, with 10 bases between.

J is TRBJ1-4 and V is TRBV5-6, with TRBD1 matching 8 bases. CDR1 and CDR2 from the germline V gene are SGHDT and YYEEEE. Trimming cost V 4 bases and J 7 bases; bases outside gene matches: 9. CDR3 size: 15 residues. The CDR3 nucleotides read TGTGCCAGCAGCCCACAGACAGGGGCGGTTGAAAAACTGTTTTTT. Protein: CASSPQTGAVEKLFF. The variable domain in full, with the rest retrieved from reference TRBV5-6 and TRBJ1-4, is DAGVTQSPTHLIKTRGQQVTLRCSPKSGHDTVSWYQQALGQGPQFIFQYYEEEERQRGNFPDRFSGHQFPNYSSELNVNALLLGDSALYLCASSPQTGAVEKLFFGSGTQLSVL.

V and J are TRBV18 and TRBJ2-7, with D maybe TRBD2 (6 bases). Looked up from germline, CDR1 is KGHSH and CDR2 is LQKENI. The CDR3 contains 16 residues. The V end lost 1 base, the J end lost 2 bases, and 15 bases lay between the germline ends. The CDR3 loop reads CASSPRAWRDTYEQYF. The CDR3 DNA reads as TGTGCCAGCTCACCACGGGCTTGGCGGGATACCTACGAGCAGTACTTC.

The chain links TRBV18 to TRBJ1-5, with 11 bases that match TRBD1. The CDR3 is made up of 15 amino acids. Trimming took 3 bases from V and 4 from J; bases not matched to a gene: 2. Germline values: CDR1 KGHSH, CDR2 LQKENI. Here the CDR3 reads CASSPGTGGNQPQHF. The CDR3 DNA sequence: TGTGCCAGCTCACCGGGGACAGGGGGTAATCAGCCCCAGCATTTT.

V gene TRBV6-5 combines with J gene TRBJ1-6; 8 bases line up with TRBD1. V lost 5 bases and J lost 8; bases outside the gene matches: 2. Germline lookup yields CDR1 MNHEY and CDR2 SVGAGI. This CDR3 has 13 amino acids. This chain's CDR3 is CASSKQGDSPLHF. The DNA for the CDR3 is TGTGCCAGCAGTAAACAGGGGGATTCACCCCTCCACTTT.

Remarks on this clone: Other DNA sequences within the sample encode an identical CDR3. J is TRBJ2-7 and V is TRBV15; weak D call: TRBD1 (6 bases). Germline assignment: CDR1 LNHNV and CDR2 YYDKDF (reference sequence). The CDR3 loop spans 13 amino acids. V lost 3 bases to trimming and J lost 1 base, with 7 bases between them. CDR3 bases: TGTGCCACCAGCAGGGACAGATCCTACGAGCAGTACTTC. It codes for CATSRDRSYEQYF.

The chain uses TRBV27 and TRBJ1-2; D gene uncertain. The germline CDR1 and CDR2 sequences are MNHEY and SMNVEV (reference sequence). V was pared by 2 bases and J by 2 bases, with 12 bases between. The CDR3 is 15 amino acids. The CDR3, as DNA: TGTGCCAGCAGTTTAATCGGAGCGGGGAACTATGGCTACACCTTC. Translated: CASSLIGAGNYGYTF.

This chain connects TRBV6-6 to TRBJ2-7; D may be TRBD1 (6 bases). The CDR3 spans 14 residues. Germline assignment: CDR1 MNHNY and CDR2 SVGAGI (reference sequence). V lost 9 bases and J lost 3, with 18 bases in between. In DNA, the CDR3 is TGTGCCAGTTCGAGGCGAGGACAGAGCTACGAGCAGTACTTC. Translation gives CASSRRGQSYEQYF.

The chain combines TRBV7-9 with TRBJ2-1; tentative D call: TRBD2 (6 bases). Deletions cut 4 bases from V and 4 bases from J, with 20 bases between. The CDR3 totals 17 residues. In germline, CDR1 is SEHNR, CDR2 FQNEAQ (reference sequence). DNA of the CDR3: TGTGCCAGCAGCTCGAGGATATCGGGGGATATATACAATGAGCAGTTCTTC. Protein: CASSSRISGDIYNEQFF.

The V and J genes are TRBV2 and TRBJ2-3; TRBD2 aligns across 10 bases. The CDR3 is 15 residues long. Germline V CDR1 and CDR2: SNHLY, FYNNEI. V shed 6 bases and J 0 bases; nucleotides not matched to a gene: 3. CDR3 nucleotides: TGTGCCAGCAGAGCTAGCGGGGGAAGCACAGATACGCAGTATTTT. Translating gives CASRASGGSTDTQYF.

The chain combines TRBV9 with TRBJ2-5, with TRBD1 matching 7 bases. The J call is in doubt because the DNA end fits TRBJ2-7 better. Germline loops: CDR1 SGDLS, CDR2 YYNGEE. The CDR3 is 12 residues long. The CDR3 DNA sequence: TGTGCCAGCAGCCCAGGGGGCTACGAGCAGTACTTC. Its translation is CASSPGGYEQYF.

The chain employs TRBV18 and TRBJ1-5; 7 positions agree with TRBD1. The ends lost 3 bases at V and 6 bases at J; junction bases unmatched: 5. Germline values: CDR1 KGHSH, CDR2 LQKENI. This CDR3 spans 14 amino acids. CDR3 in amino acids: CASSPRQGGQPQHF. Here the CDR3 DNA reads TGTGCCAGCTCACCGCGACAGGGAGGTCAGCCCCAGCATTTT.

The chain carries TRBV5-8 and TRBJ2-2; 14 bases are shared with TRBD2. From germline, CDR1 is SGHTS and CDR2 YDEGEE. V lost 4 bases, J lost 4 bases, and 6 bases stayed unmatched. The CDR3 has 17 residues. CDR3 residues: CASSLGLAGGPTGELFF. The CDR3, as DNA: TGTGCCAGCAGCCTAGGACTAGCGGGAGGACCCACCGGGGAGCTGTTTTTT. Complete variable domain (other parts from reference TRBV5-8 and TRBJ2-2): EAGVTQSPTHLIKTRGQQATLRCSPISGHTSVYWYQQALGLGLQFLLWYDEGEERNRGNFPPRFSGRQFPNYSSELNVNALELEDSALYLCASSLGLAGGPTGELFFGEGSRLTVL.

The rearrangement uses TRBV6-1 and TRBJ1-1; D gene ambiguous. CDR3 length: 14 residues. V was cut by 7 bases and J by 3 bases, with 15 bases left in between. Germline CDR1 and CDR2: MNHNS and SASEGT. The CDR3 DNA sequence: TGTGCCAGCAACCCTCGGAGATCGGACACTGAAGCTTTCTTT. Encoded protein: CASNPRRSDTEAFF.

This chain links TRBV5-1 with TRBJ2-3; TRBD2 is a possible D gene (6 bases). The CDR3 runs 16 residues. Germline V lookup: CDR1 SGHRS, CDR2 YFSETQ. Trimming removed 0 bases at V and 6 bases at J, with 17 bases between. In DNA form, the CDR3 reads TGCGCCAGCAGCTTGGGACTAGGAACCTTGGGGGATACGCAGTATTTT. It yields the protein CASSLGLGTLGDTQYF.

The V call is TRBV6-5, the J call TRBJ1-1, with a tentative D call TRBD1 (5 bases). V was shortened by 5 bases and J by 5 bases, with 12 bases between the two germline ends. This CDR3 region has 13 residues. Germline V CDR1 and CDR2: MNHEY, SVGAGI. CDR3 DNA sequence: TGTGCCAGCAGTCAGGGAGGGTGGACTGAAGCTTTCTTT. This codes for CASSQGGWTEAFF.

The V and J genes are TRBV4-2 and TRBJ2-5, with 9 positions matching TRBD2. The closer fit of TRBJ2-7 to the DNA end suggests the J call may be wrong. This CDR3 has 15 amino acids. The germline V gene has CDR1 LGHNA and CDR2 YNFKEQ. CDR3 nucleotide sequence: TGTGCCAGCAGCCTAGAGCGGGAGGCCTGGTACGAGCAGTACTTC. It encodes CASSLEREAWYEQYF.

V and J are TRBV5-4 and TRBJ1-5; D is unclear. Germline loops: CDR1 SGHNT, CDR2 YYREEE (reference sequence). V dropped 1 base and J dropped 2 bases, with 7 bases sitting between them. The CDR3 contains 14 residues. The CDR3 bases are TGTGCCAGCAGCTTGTGGGGAGGCAATCAGCCCCAGCATTTT. Amino acids: CASSLWGGNQPQHF.

The chain uses TRBV7-2 and TRBJ2-7, with 8 bases matching TRBD2. Germline CDR1 is SGHTA and CDR2 is FQGNSA. Trimming cost V 2 bases and J 1 base; bases outside gene matches: 4. The CDR3 has 15 amino acids. CDR3 residues: CASSLSGGASYEQYF. The CDR3 nucleotides read TGTGCCAGCAGCTTATCCGGGGGGGCTTCCTACGAGCAGTACTTC.

Concerning this clone: The same CDR3 is also encoded by other DNA sequences in this sample. V is TRBV5-4 and J is TRBJ2-7; D is possibly TRBD2 (6 bases). V lost 4 bases to trimming and J lost 1 base, with 6 bases between them. The CDR3 is 12 residues long. CDR1 and CDR2 (germline): SGHNT, YYREEE (reference sequence). DNA of the CDR3: TGTGCCAGCAGCCGGGAGTCCTACGAGCAGTACTTC. It translates to CASSRESYEQYF.

The chain is built from TRBV7-9 and TRBJ2-5; TRBD1 aligns across 7 bases. The CDR3 runs to 17 residues. CDR1 and CDR2 (germline): SEHNR, FQNEAQ (reference sequence). V was pared by 5 bases and J by 2 bases, with 14 bases of the junction left unmatched. DNA for the CDR3: TGTGCCAGCAGCGAGGGACGGGACAGATCTTTACAAGAGACCCAGTACTTC. Protein product: CASSEGRDRSLQETQYF.